This passage covers 24 T cell receptor beta chains from one sample sequenced in a study of blood T cell repertoires in COVID-19. The assay was immunoSEQ multiplex PCR, and TCRdb's table has in-frame clones only and misses some. The sample carries about 130,000 clones, 80% to 90% recorded once. Sample: peripheral blood. The receptor set was obtained from a human donor in a cohort sampled during active COVID-19.

This chain links TRBV7-8 with TRBJ2-1; no reliable D call. CDR3 size: 15 residues. The ends were cut back, 4 bases at V and 9 bases at J, with 19 bases in the middle. Per the germline V gene, CDR1 is SGHVS and CDR2 is FQNEAQ. The CDR3 loop reads CASSSTELRLLEQFF. The CDR3 DNA sequence: TGTGCCAGCAGCTCGACTGAGCTGAGACTTCTTGAGCAGTTCTTC.

This chain connects TRBV4-1 to TRBJ1-1; 8 nucleotides match TRBD1. Looked up from germline, CDR1 is MGHRA and CDR2 is YSYEKL. CDR3 size: 15 residues. The trim removed 2 bases at V and 4 bases at J, leaving 6 bases unmatched. For the CDR3, the DNA is TGCGCCAGCAGCCAAATATCAGGGGGCGGCACTGAAGCTTTCTTT. It specifies CASSQISGGGTEAFF.

This clone appeared a few times. This chain uses TRBV4-1 with TRBJ2-3, with a possible D match to TRBD1 (7 bases). V was shortened by 1 base and J by 6 bases, with 14 bases between the two germline ends. The CDR3 totals 15 residues. The V gene's germline CDR1 is MGHRA and CDR2 YSYEKL. CDR3 in amino acids: CASSQVPGGRDTQYF. The CDR3 DNA reads as TGCGCCAGCAGCCAAGTTCCAGGGGGGAGGGATACGCAGTATTTT.

The CDR3 sequence is CSASSLSSAKNIQYF. For the CDR3, the DNA is TGCAGTGCTAGTTCGCTTAGCAGTGCCAAAAACATTCAGTACTTC. This chain links TRBV20-1 with TRBJ2-4; D gene uncertain. Looked up from germline, CDR1 is DFQATT and CDR2 is SNEGSKA (reference sequence). CDR3 length: 15 residues. Trimming took off 3 bases at V and 1 base at J, with 13 bases between the two ends.

This chain connects TRBV21-1 to TRBJ1-6; TRBD1 is the table's D call, not checked against the DNA. TRBV21-1 is a listed pseudogene. The CDR3 has 16 amino acids. CDR3 sequence reads: CASSKAATGDSSPLHF. The CDR3 DNA follows: TGTGCCAGCAGCAAAGCGGCTACAGGGGACAGTTCACCCCTCCACTTT.

The chain links TRBV6-5 to TRBJ2-7, with D possibly matching TRBD2 (5 bases). Germline loops: CDR1 MNHEY, CDR2 SVGAGI. The V gene lost 1 base and the J gene lost 6 bases, with 19 bases spanning the gap. The CDR3 has 16 residues. CDR3 sequence (DNA): TGTGCCAGCAGTTACTTCCGGACTGGCTCGATGGGCGAGCAGTACTTC. Protein: CASSYFRTGSMGEQYF.

For this clone: Compared with germline, one end of the junction differs, possibly owing to a read error. The chain is built from TRBV7-7 and TRBJ2-5; D perhaps matches TRBD1 (6 bases). The CDR3 sequence is 16 residues long. Germline CDR1 reads SSHAT; CDR2 reads FNYEAQ (reference sequence). The CDR3 nucleotides are TGTGCTAGCAGCCCAGGGGCCTCACATGTACAAGAGACCCAGTACTTC. This codes for CASSPGASHVQETQYF.

The chain recombines TRBV19 with TRBJ1-5; 7 bases agree with TRBD1. CDR1 and CDR2 (germline): LNHDA, SQIVND (reference sequence). The CDR3 sequence is 16 residues long. The trim removed 5 bases at V and 2 bases at J, leaving 9 bases unmatched. The CDR3 DNA reads TGTGCCAGTAGTCTCCCACATGACAGGGGCAATCAGCCCCAGCATTTT. Translated: CASSLPHDRGNQPQHF.

V and J are TRBV5-4 and TRBJ1-1, with D tentatively TRBD1 (5 bases). Deletions cut 4 bases from V and 5 bases from J, with 9 bases between. CDR1 and CDR2 (germline): SGHNT, YYREEE (reference sequence). The CDR3 is made up of 12 amino acids. CDR3 sequence reads: CASSGGETEAFF. The CDR3 coding sequence is TGTGCCAGCAGCGGGGGGGAGACTGAAGCTTTCTTT.

The chain couples TRBV6-6 to TRBJ1-1; D gene uncertain. The CDR3 consists of 15 residues. V shed 6 bases and J shed 0 bases, with 14 bases lying between them. In germline, CDR1 is MNHNY, CDR2 SVGAGI (reference sequence). DNA of the CDR3: TGTGCCAGCAGACCCGGGGAGGGTTTGAACACTGAAGCTTTCTTT. It specifies CASRPGEGLNTEAFF.

The rearrangement uses TRBV5-1 and TRBJ2-3; tentative D call: TRBD2 (6 bases). Germline CDR1 and CDR2: SGHRS and YFSETQ. The CDR3 totals 16 residues. Trimming cost V 6 bases and J 2 bases, with 19 bases left between them. Written as DNA, the CDR3 is TGCGCCAGCACCCCCCCGGGGGAACCCTACACAGATACGCAGTATTTT. Translating it yields CASTPPGEPYTDTQYF.

This chain joins TRBV6-1 and TRBJ1-6; D might be TRBD1 (5 bases). Germline V gives CDR1 MNHNS, CDR2 SASEGT. This CDR3 has 15 amino acids. V lost 0 bases to trimming and J lost 3 bases, with 6 bases between them. The CDR3 sequence: CASSEADSYNSPLHF. The CDR3 nucleotides read TGTGCCAGCAGTGAAGCTGACAGCTATAATTCACCCCTCCACTTT.

V gene TRBV2 combines with J gene TRBJ1-1; 7 bases map to TRBD1. The CDR3 length is 15 residues. With 6 bases clipped from V and 1 base from J, the junction kept 8 bases outside the gene matches. Germline loops: CDR1 SNHLY, CDR2 FYNNEI. This CDR3 reads CASRLDRAANTEAFF. The CDR3 DNA reads TGTGCCAGCAGACTCGACAGGGCGGCGAACACTGAAGCTTTCTTT. Variable domain in full (rest from reference TRBV2 and TRBJ1-1): EPEVTQTPSHQVTQMGQEVILRCVPISNHLYFYWYRQILGQKVEFLVSFYNNEISEKSEIFDDQFSVERPDGSNFTLKIRSTKLEDSAMYFCASRLDRAANTEAFFGQGTRLTVV.

V gene TRBV10-3 combines with J gene TRBJ1-2; the D gene is possibly TRBD1 (5 bases). The CDR3 is 15 amino acids. Trimming pared 0 bases from V and 6 bases from J, leaving 14 bases between. Looked up from germline, CDR1 is ENHRY and CDR2 is SYGVKD. The CDR3 here is CAISESFTQTDGYTF. The CDR3 nucleotides are TGTGCCATCAGTGAGTCGTTTACCCAGACAGATGGCTACACCTTC.

This clone turned up a few times. J is TRBJ1-1 and V is TRBV19; unclear D gene. The CDR3 spans 16 residues. The V and J ends lost 2 bases and 0 bases respectively, with 13 bases between them. In germline, CDR1 is LNHDA, CDR2 SQIVND (reference sequence). The CDR3 bases are TGTGCCAGTAGTATAAAAGTTGGGCCCGTGAACACTGAAGCTTTCTTT. It translates to CASSIKVGPVNTEAFF.

The genes are TRBV30 and TRBJ1-6, with D unresolved. Trimming cost V 0 bases and J 9 bases, with 9 bases left between them. The germline V gene encodes CDR1 GTSNPN and CDR2 SVGIG (reference sequence). The CDR3 sequence is 13 residues long. The CDR3 protein is CAWSVSGASPLHF. For the CDR3, the DNA is TGTGCCTGGAGTGTCTCAGGCGCTTCACCCCTCCACTTT.

V usage is TRBV19 and J usage is TRBJ2-3, with TRBD1 identical over 10 bases. In germline, CDR1 is LNHDA, CDR2 SQIVND (reference sequence). CDR3 length equals 16 residues. The ends lost 5 bases at V and 1 base at J; junction bases unmatched: 6. Here the CDR3 reads CASSRRQGAGTDTQYF. The CDR3 region has the DNA TGTGCCAGTAGTCGCCGACAGGGGGCGGGCACAGATACGCAGTATTTT.

The chain couples TRBV3-1 (or the pseudogene TRBV3-2) to TRBJ1-6; D gene ambiguous. The CDR3 length is 14 residues. CDR1 and CDR2 (germline): LGHDT, YNNKEL (reference sequence). Trimming removed 0 bases at V and 12 bases at J, with 12 bases between. The CDR3 DNA follows: TGTGCCAGCAGCCAAGATCCTCACACCCAACCCCTCCACTTT. This sequence encodes CASSQDPHTQPLHF.

The chain carries TRBV5-1 and TRBJ2-7, with 8 bases matching TRBD1. V shed 4 bases and J 3 bases; nucleotides not matched to a gene: 6. Germline assignment: CDR1 SGHRS and CDR2 YFSETQ. This CDR3 region has 14 residues. CDR3: CASSKGTGVYEQYF. In DNA form, the CDR3 reads TGCGCCAGCAGCAAGGGGACAGGCGTCTACGAGCAGTACTTC. Based on the CDR3 plus reference TRBV5-1 and TRBJ2-7, the full variable domain is KAGVTQTPRYLIKTRGQQVTLSCSPISGHRSVSWYQQTPGQGLQFLFEYFSETQRNKGNFPGRFSGRQFSNSRSEMNVSTLELGDSALYLCASSKGTGVYEQYFGPGTRLTVT.

CDR3 DNA sequence: TGTGCCACCAGGGAGGGCAGTTCCTACGAGCAGTACTTC. Its protein is CATREGSSYEQYF. The V gene is TRBV15, the J gene TRBJ2-7, with D possibly being TRBD2 (6 bases). The V gene's germline CDR1 is LNHNV and CDR2 YYDKDF (reference sequence). This CDR3 comprises 13 residues. V shed 6 bases and J shed 1 base, with 10 bases lying between them.

In this sample, this clone turned up a few times. In the same sample, other DNA sequences code for this CDR3. V is TRBV19 and J is TRBJ2-2; tentatively, D is TRBD1 (6 bases). V lost 3 bases to trimming and J lost 0 bases, with 11 bases between them. This CDR3 is built from 16 residues. CDR1 and CDR2 from the germline V gene are LNHDA and SQIVND (reference sequence). This CDR3 reads CASSILGAANTGELFF. The CDR3 bases are TGTGCCAGTAGTATCCTGGGGGCAGCGAACACCGGGGAGCTGTTTTTT.

The gene calls are TRBV4-2 and TRBJ2-7; D perhaps matches TRBD2 (6 bases). Germline CDR1 reads LGHNA; CDR2 reads YNFKEQ. The CDR3 sequence is 16 residues long. The V end was cut by 0 bases, the J end by 4 bases, with 16 bases between. The CDR3, as DNA: TGTGCCAGCAGCCAAGATGGGGGACTTGTATCGTACGAGCAGTACTTC. Its translation is CASSQDGGLVSYEQYF.

This clone has only a few counts. The chain employs TRBV7-9 and TRBJ2-3; D is undetermined. The CDR3 loop spans 12 amino acids. Germline-derived CDR1 and CDR2 are SEHNR and FQNEAQ (reference sequence). V was shortened by 5 bases and J by 2 bases, with 5 bases between the two germline ends. Here the CDR3 reads CASSQSTDTQYF. The CDR3 DNA reads TGTGCCAGCAGCCAGTCCACAGATACGCAGTATTTT.

This rearrangement joins TRBV6-4 to TRBJ1-2; D is undetermined. Per the germline V gene, CDR1 is MRHNA and CDR2 is SNTAGT. The V and J ends lost 3 bases and 8 bases respectively, with 19 bases between them. This CDR3 has 15 residues. The CDR3 bases are TGTGCCAGCAGTGAAAGCTGGGCTTCAAGTGGGGGCTACACCTTC. It encodes CASSESWASSGGYTF.